What follows is one TCR beta chain and its context. Antigen specificity is unknown. Those with hyperthyroidism were 18 to 65 years old, newly diagnosed, and ill for under 2 months. Diagnoses were made from clinical symptoms, serum measures (thyroxine and TRAb), thyroid ultrasound and orbital computed tomography. These data come from a study of T cells in Graves' hyperthyroidism and ophthalmopathy. Study results and limitations: Stable hyperthyroidism and ophthalmopathy were separated using 13 V-J signatures. The model forecast ophthalmopathy, anticipating it by a median roughly 6.3 months before onset.

There were TCR beta CDR3 regions amplified from RNA transcripts. Primed by the HTBI set, a first-round RT-PCR was run on the TCR CDR3. Each CDR3 protein gets one entry after TCRdb re-called the multiplex PCR reads with MiXCR. The data show about 760,000 distinct CDR3 sequences, roughly a third seen once. This CDR3 contains 16 residues. Germline V gives CDR1 SQVTM, CDR2 ANQGSEA. The junction had 15 bases not matched to a gene; V was cut back by 1 base and J by 6 bases. This sequence originates from a woman in her thirties or forties with Graves' hyperthyroidism. Sequencing was done on a sample of blood. The V and J genes are TRBV29-1 and TRBJ2-7, with 7 bases lining up with TRBD1. The CDR3 here is CSVEARGRQGRGEQYF. The DNA of the CDR3 is TGCAGCGTTGAAGCCCGGGGAAGACAGGGAAGGGGCGAGCAGTACTTC.